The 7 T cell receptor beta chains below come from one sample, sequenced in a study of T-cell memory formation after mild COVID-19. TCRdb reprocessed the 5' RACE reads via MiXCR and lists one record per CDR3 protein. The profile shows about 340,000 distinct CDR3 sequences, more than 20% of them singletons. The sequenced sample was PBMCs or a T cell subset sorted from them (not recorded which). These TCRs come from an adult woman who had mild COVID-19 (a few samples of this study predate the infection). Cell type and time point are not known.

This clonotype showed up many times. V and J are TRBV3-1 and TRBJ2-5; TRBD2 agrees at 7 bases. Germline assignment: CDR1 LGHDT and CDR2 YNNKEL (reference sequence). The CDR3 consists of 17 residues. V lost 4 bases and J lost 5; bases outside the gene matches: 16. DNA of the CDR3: TGTGCCAGCAGCCCGGAGGTCGACCGGCCCGGGAGGGAGACCCAGTACTTC. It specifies CASSPEVDRPGRETQYF.

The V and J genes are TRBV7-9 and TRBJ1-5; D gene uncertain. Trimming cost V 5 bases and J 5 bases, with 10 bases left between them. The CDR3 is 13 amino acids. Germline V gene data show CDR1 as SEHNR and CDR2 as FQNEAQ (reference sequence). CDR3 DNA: TGTGCCAGCAGCCCCCGTGGAGATCAGCCCCAGCATTTT. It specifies CASSPRGDQPQHF.

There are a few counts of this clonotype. As DNA, the CDR3 is TGTGCCAGCCCCGGGAGGGGGAGCACTGAAGCTTTCTTT. It encodes CASPGRGSTEAFF. The chain couples TRBV6-1 to TRBJ1-1, with D perhaps TRBD1 (6 bases). Germline CDR1 MNHNS, CDR2 SASEGT. CDR3 length: 13 amino acids. Trimming took 8 bases from V and 4 from J, leaving 14 bases between them.

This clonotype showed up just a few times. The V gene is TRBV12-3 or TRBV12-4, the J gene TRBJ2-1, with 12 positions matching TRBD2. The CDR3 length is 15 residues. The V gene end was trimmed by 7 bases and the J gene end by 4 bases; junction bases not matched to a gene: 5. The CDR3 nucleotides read TGTGCCAGCACCCCGACTAGCGGGAGATACAATGAGCAGTTCTTC. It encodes CASTPTSGRYNEQFF.

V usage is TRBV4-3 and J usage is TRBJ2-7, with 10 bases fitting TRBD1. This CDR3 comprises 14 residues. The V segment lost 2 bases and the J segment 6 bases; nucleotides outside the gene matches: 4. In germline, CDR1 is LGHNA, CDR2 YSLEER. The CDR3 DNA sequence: TGCGCCAGCAGCCAACCCGGGACAGGGGCCGAGCAGTACTTC. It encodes CASSQPGTGAEQYF.

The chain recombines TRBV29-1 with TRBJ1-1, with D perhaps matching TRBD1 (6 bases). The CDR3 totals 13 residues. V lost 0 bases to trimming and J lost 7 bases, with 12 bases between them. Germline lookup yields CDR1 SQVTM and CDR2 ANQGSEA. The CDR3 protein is CSVEDGDTLEAFF. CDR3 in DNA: TGCAGCGTTGAAGATGGGGACACTCTTGAAGCTTTCTTT.

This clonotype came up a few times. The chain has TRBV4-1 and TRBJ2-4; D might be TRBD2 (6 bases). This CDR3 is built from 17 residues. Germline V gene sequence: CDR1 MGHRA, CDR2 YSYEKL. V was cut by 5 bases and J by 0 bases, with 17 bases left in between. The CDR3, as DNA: TGCGCCAGCAGCAAAGTGACGTCGGGGGTAGCCAAAAACATTCAGTACTTC. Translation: CASSKVTSGVAKNIQYF.